This TCR beta chain came from a study of blood T cell repertoires in COVID-19. On the study more broadly: Donors in the United States, Italy and Spain gave samples during acute or convalescent COVID-19.

This clone has more than one count but fewer than ten. Study processing details: Reference gene primer amplification in the assay estimated nucleated cell counts. Profiled with immunoSEQ multiplex PCR; TCRdb holds only in-frame clones, not every one. V, J and clone size reflect that table, while D and trimming were determined from the DNA. Here the sample spans some 250,000 clones, around 86% being singletons. The germline gives CDR1 GTSNPN, CDR2 SVGIG (reference sequence). Trimming took 5 bases from V and 6 from J, leaving 17 bases between them. The CDR3 totals 13 residues. The chain employs TRBV30 and TRBJ2-7; weak D call: TRBD2 (6 bases). Sequencing was done on a sample of peripheral blood. The receptor was derived from a woman aged 55 to 70 with active or convalescent COVID-19. The CDR3 DNA reads as TGTGCCTGGCAAACGGGGGTCTCCGGCGAGCAGTACTTC. This codes for CAWQTGVSGEQYF.